These T cell receptor beta chains were read from a single sample in a study of lymphopenia after photon versus proton radiotherapy. TCRdb's copy holds only in-frame clones and misses some; the assay was immunoSEQ multiplex PCR. The sample holds 150,000 to 200,000 clones, approximately 90% seen once. This sample comprised peripheral blood, obtained from a patient treated with photon-based radiotherapy. The origin of the receptors is a man aged 45-65 years with gastric cancer. Both conserved end residues are part of each CDR3. Each record gives: clone size, V gene, D gene, J gene, CDR3 DNA, CDR3 protein. The D gene is left open where the match is weak. For some rows the clone size is stated as once, few or many, or as a class when expanded; others skip it.

>NA|TRBV4-1|NA|TRBJ2-5
TGCGCCAGCAGCCGGGTGGGTTTACTCCAAGAGACCCAGTACTTC
CASSRVGLLQETQYF
>NA|TRBV18|NA|TRBJ2-5
TGTGCCAGCTCACCAGCTGGGCAGGATGAGACCCAGTACTTC
CASSPAGQDETQYF
>NA|TRBV30|TRBD1|TRBJ1-2
TGTGCCCGGGACAGTCGAAACTATGGCTACACCTTC
CARDSRNYGYTF
>NA|TRBV7-8|TRBD1|TRBJ1-2
TGTGCCAGCAGCTCCCGGGACAGGGGGCATTATGGCTACACCTTC
CASSSRDRGHYGYTF
>few|TRBV4-1|NA|TRBJ2-7
TGCGCCAGCAGCCAAACTAGGGGGAAGTTCCCCTACGAGCAGTACTTC
CASSQTRGKFPYEQYF
>NA|TRBV6-6|NA|TRBJ2-3
TGTGCCAGCAGTTTGGGACGAACCCCAGATACGCAGTATTTT
CASSLGRTPDTQYF
>NA|TRBV28|TRBD1|TRBJ1-2
TGTGCCAGCATCTCCTCCAAGGGACAGGGGAGAGGAGGCTACACCTTC
CASISSKGQGRGGYTF
>NA|TRBV4-3|TRBD2|TRBJ2-3
TGCGCCAGCAGCCAAGGACTAGCCTCAGATACGCAGTATTTT
CASSQGLASDTQYF
>NA|TRBV7-2|NA|TRBJ2-3
TGTGCCAGCACGGGAAGAGTTTGGACAGATACGCAGTATTTT
CASTGRVWTDTQYF
>NA|TRBV5-1|NA|TRBJ1-4
TGCGCCAGCAGCTGGATCTTGGGCGAAAAACTGTTTTTT
CASSWILGEKLFF
>NA|TRBV28|TRBD2|TRBJ2-1
TGTGCCAGCAGTTTATGGACCCCTTGGCTAGCGGGGGGGGATGAGCAGTTCTTC
CASSLWTPWLAGGDEQFF
>NA|TRBV23-1|NA|TRBJ2-2
TGCGCCAGCAGTCAAGCGGAACAGGCGAACACCGGGGAGCTGTTTTTT
CASSQAEQANTGELFF
>NA|TRBV7-2|NA|TRBJ2-7
TGTGCCAGCAGCTTTCAACCTAGCGCCAACTACGAGCAGTACTTC
CASSFQPSANYEQYF
>few|TRBV21-1|NA|TRBJ1-2
TGTGCCAGCAGCAAGCACAGCCGGCTGAACTATGGCTACACCTTC
CASSKHSRLNYGYTF
>NA|TRBV9|NA|TRBJ1-2
TGTGCCAGCAGCGTAGATGTGGGGGACTATGGCTACACCTTC
CASSVDVGDYGYTF
>NA|TRBV28|TRBD2|TRBJ2-1
TGTGCCAGCAGTTTAGAGCGGGAGTTGCATGAGCAGTTCTTC
CASSLERELHEQFF
>once|TRBV15|NA|TRBJ1-4
TGTGCCACCAGCCCGAACCCCGGGACTGCAAATGAAAAACTGTTTTTT
CATSPNPGTANEKLFF
>NA|TRBV5-1|TRBD1|TRBJ1-2
TGCGCCAGTAGGACAGGGGGTCCTAACTATGGCTACACCTTC
CASRTGGPNYGYTF
>few|TRBV4-1|NA|TRBJ1-5
TGCGCCAGCAGCCAAGGTATGGCCGCGGTTGGGGGCAATCAGCCCCAGCATTTT
CASSQGMAAVGGNQPQHF
>once|TRBV6-4|NA|TRBJ2-3
TGTGCCAGCAGTGACGGGACTTCTAGCACAGATACGCAGTATTTT
CASSDGTSSTDTQYF
>few|TRBV5-1|NA|TRBJ2-2
TGCGCCAGCAGCTGGGATGGGGTGGACACCGGGGAGCTGTTTTTT
CASSWDGVDTGELFF
>NA|TRBV9|TRBD1|TRBJ2-5
TGTGCCAGCAGCGTAGGGACAGGGGGCGGGGAGACCCAGTACTTC
CASSVGTGGGETQYF
>few|TRBV5-1|TRBD1|TRBJ2-3
TGCGCCAGCAGCTGGGGGACAGTCAAAACAGATACGCAGTATTTT
CASSWGTVKTDTQYF
>NA|TRBV9|NA|TRBJ2-7
TGTGCCTCGCTTCACGGGGAAAAAAGGGAGTACGAGCAGTACTTC
CASLHGEKREYEQYF
>once|TRBV4-1|NA|TRBJ2-5
TGCGCCAGCAGCGTACAGGTCCAAGAGACCCAGTACTTC
CASSVQVQETQYF
>NA|TRBV28|TRBD1|TRBJ1-3
TGTGCCAGCAGTTTAGGACAGGGGGGAAACACCATATATTTT
CASSLGQGGNTIYF
>many|TRBV20-1|NA|TRBJ2-1
TGCAGTGCTAGTAGTAGTCATGAGCAGTTCTTC
CSASSSHEQFF
>NA|TRBV19|NA|TRBJ2-7
TGTGCCAGTAGTATCGATTTTAGCGGCTACGAGCAGTACTTC
CASSIDFSGYEQYF
>once|TRBV19|TRBD2|TRBJ2-1
TGTGCCAGTAGGGGGTCTGGACTAGCAAATGAGCAGTTCTTC
CASRGSGLANEQFF
>NA|TRBV19|NA|TRBJ2-1
TGTGCCAGTAGTATAGGGGGCAAGATAGAGCAGTTCTTC
CASSIGGKIEQFF
>NA|TRBV5-1|NA|TRBJ1-1
TGCGCCAGCAGGTCACAGGGTAGGGGCACTGAAGCTTTCTTT
CASRSQGRGTEAFF
>NA|TRBV6-1|TRBD1|TRBJ1-5
TGTGCCAGCACCCAAACAGGGGGCAGGAAGCCCCAGCATTTT
CASTQTGGRKPQHF
>NA|TRBV28|TRBD1|TRBJ2-3
TGTGCCAGCAGTTCCTCCCCCGGAGGCAGGGGGTTGTTTAGTACAGATACGCAGTATTTT
CASSSSPGGRGLFSTDTQYF
>NA|TRBV19|NA|TRBJ1-1
TGTGCCAGTAGTAAGTGGAACACTGAAGCTTTCTTT
CASSKWNTEAFF
>NA|TRBV7-6|NA|TRBJ1-1
TGTGCCAGCAGCGGGTGGAGGAACGCTGAAGCTTTCTTT
CASSGWRNAEAFF
>NA|TRBV18|NA|TRBJ2-1
TGTGCCAGCTCACCACCAGTTCGATCTGACAATGAGCAGTTCTTC
CASSPPVRSDNEQFF
>few|TRBV2|NA|TRBJ2-1
TGTGCCAGCAGTGAAGTTTTAGAGCAGTTCTTC
CASSEVLEQFF
>NA|TRBV5-4|NA|TRBJ1-1
TGTGCCAGCAGCTTGGAAGCCCCTTGGGGCAACACTGAAGCTTTCTTT
CASSLEAPWGNTEAFF
>NA|TRBV7-9|NA|TRBJ1-3
TGTGCCAGCAGCTCCACAGGGAACTCTGGAAACACCATATATTTT
CASSSTGNSGNTIYF